Below, one TCR beta chain is given with its context. Its antigen is unknown. Used for each TCR library was roughly 3,700 ng of total RNA. Template switching appended UMIs that held a 6-nucleotide sample barcode. TCRdb reanalyzed the 5' RACE reads, giving one entry per CDR3 protein sequence and no DNA. This listing includes around 380,000 distinct CDR3 sequences. The record originates from a study of monozygotic twins with inflammatory bowel disease. Study results and caveats: Especially with disease activity, IBD patients had fewer clonotypes in common with others than healthy twins did.

Donors each gave over 2 ml of blood. The CDR3 consists of 15 residues. Germline V CDR1 and CDR2: SGHNT, YYREEE (reference sequence). This clonotype was sampled from a human donor with ulcerative colitis or Crohn's disease, or a healthy co-twin of an affected twin (not recorded which). The sequencing sample was made of blood. The V gene is TRBV5-4, the J gene TRBJ1-1; TCRdb names TRBD1, which stays unverified in the absence of DNA. The CDR3 protein is CASSTWRPGGTEAFF. Variable domain in full (rest from reference TRBV5-4 and TRBJ1-1): ETGVTQSPTHLIKTRGQQVTLRCSSQSGHNTVSWYQQALGQGPQFIFQYYREEENGRGNFPPRFSGLQFPNYSSELNVNALELDDSALYLCASSTWRPGGTEAFFGQGTRLTVV.